This T cell receptor beta chain originates from a study of blood T cell repertoires in COVID-19. The wider study: T cells, B-cell-depleted T cells, or PBMCs provided the cDNA or gDNA that served as material.

All enrollees were roughly 18 to 100 years old and from fewer than 25 US areas. The J segment lost 7 bases and the V segment lost 4 bases, leaving 7 bases of the junction unmatched. The CDR3 totals 14 residues. The germline gives CDR1 SGHRS, CDR2 YFSETQ. In the original processing: Scientists estimated how many nucleated cells there were by amplifying reference gene primers. Only in-frame clones appear in the TCRdb table, and some are missing; sequencing was by immunoSEQ multiplex PCR. V, J and clone size were drawn from that table, and D and trimming were deduced from the DNA. This repertoire shows a few hundred thousand clones, about 88% found once; its top ten account for approximately 8%.

The sequenced material came from PBMCs or T cells enriched from blood (not recorded which). The gene calls are TRBV5-1 and TRBJ2-2; 7 nucleotides match TRBD2. This clonotype was sampled from a woman aged 55-69 years who had recovered from COVID-19. The chain's CDR3 is CASSPRLAIGELFF. CDR3 coding DNA: TGCGCCAGCAGCCCGAGACTAGCTATCGGGGAGCTGTTTTTT.